These T cell receptor beta chains were read from a single sample in a study of Graves' ophthalmopathy and Graves' hyperthyroidism. TCRdb re-derived calls from the multiplex PCR reads in MiXCR, one entry per CDR3 protein. The sample shows roughly 350,000 distinct CDR3 sequences, roughly 17% of them seen only once. Sequenced input: peripheral blood. These TCRs come from an adult woman with stable Graves' hyperthyroidism. The CDR3 runs from the conserved cysteine through the conserved F or W. The D gene is left open where the match is weak. Part of the rows lack a size; the others show once, few, many or a class for expanded clones.

>-|-|TRBJ2-5|15|TRBV15
CATSRDIGGLETQYF
TGTGCCACCAGCAGAGATATCGGGGGATTAGAGACCCAGTACTTC
>many|-|TRBJ1-1|13|TRBV5-1
CASSRMGRDEAFF
TGCGCCAGCAGCCGAATGGGCAGGGATGAAGCTTTCTTT
>many|TRBD1|TRBJ1-1|15|TRBV2
CASTSRTGGDTEAFF
TGTGCCAGCACATCCAGGACAGGGGGTGACACTGAAGCTTTCTTT
>-|-|TRBJ2-2|16|TRBV5-6
CASSIWSGTNTGELFF
TGTGCCAGCAGCATATGGTCCGGGACCAACACCGGGGAGCTGTTTTTT
>-|-|TRBJ1-2|13|TRBV20-1
CSAPPTGPWGYTF
TGCAGTGCTCCACCCACCGGGCCTTGGGGCTACACCTTC
>many|-|TRBJ1-5|16|TRBV28
CASSRGYGASGQPQHF
TGTGCCAGCAGTCGAGGATACGGGGCCTCCGGGCAGCCCCAGCATTTT
>many|-|TRBJ2-2|15|TRBV7-2
CASSLGPMGTGELFF
TGTGCCAGCAGCTTAGGCCCGATGGGCACCGGGGAGCTGTTTTTT
>few|TRBD1|TRBJ1-2|13|TRBV5-1
CASSEGQFYGYTF
TGCGCCAGCAGCGAGGGACAGTTCTATGGCTACACCTTC
>many|TRBD1|TRBJ1-2|15|TRBV7-9
CASSERDRGTYGYTF
TGTGCCAGCAGCGAACGGGACAGGGGAACCTATGGCTACACCTTC
>many|-|TRBJ1-2|14|TRBV6-1
CASSGQGGGPGYTF
TGTGCCAGCAGTGGTCAGGGAGGGGGTCCGGGCTACACCTTC
>many|-|TRBJ1-3|15|TRBV12-3/TRBV12-4
CASAKPTGTLNTIYF
TGTGCCAGCGCAAAGCCGACCGGGACCCTGAACACCATATATTTT
>many|TRBD1|TRBJ1-2|14|TRBV29-1
CSVQRDSQAYGYTF
TGCAGCGTCCAACGGGACAGCCAGGCCTATGGCTACACCTTC
>many|TRBD2|TRBJ2-5|15|TRBV20-1
CSARLAGVYQETQYF
TGCAGTGCTAGACTAGCGGGAGTGTACCAAGAGACCCAGTACTTC
>many|-|TRBJ2-7|16|TRBV14
CASSQVQSRPWDEQYF
TGTGCCAGCAGCCAAGTTCAGAGCCGACCTTGGGACGAGCAGTACTTC
>many|TRBD1|TRBJ2-5|17|TRBV28
CASSLYGTGAFHETQYF
TGTGCCAGCAGTTTATACGGGACAGGGGCGTTTCATGAGACCCAGTACTTC
>many|-|TRBJ2-1|14|TRBV20-1
CSASFGGVINEQFF
TGCAGTGCTAGTTTCGGTGGCGTTATAAATGAGCAGTTCTTC
>many|-|TRBJ1-3|15|TRBV19
CASTGRTSPGNTIYF
TGTGCCAGTACTGGGCGGACATCTCCTGGAAACACCATATATTTT
>many|TRBD2|TRBJ2-5|18|TRBV4-1
CASSQSGRLAGRSETQYF
TGCGCCAGCAGCCAAAGCGGGAGACTAGCGGGCAGGTCGGAGACCCAGTACTTC
>-|-|TRBJ2-5|16|TRBV3-1
CASSQARYPNKETQYF
TGTGCCAGCAGCCAAGCGCGTTATCCGAACAAAGAGACCCAGTACTTC
>-|-|TRBJ1-1|12|TRBV7-2
CASSLMGFEAFF
TGTGCCAGCAGCTTAATGGGCTTTGAAGCTTTCTTT
>many|TRBD1|TRBJ1-2|12|TRBV12-3/TRBV12-4
CASSTGGQGYTF
TGTGCCAGCAGTACAGGGGGCCAGGGCTACACCTTC
>many|-|TRBJ1-1|10|TRBV2
CASGAIEAFF
TGTGCCAGCGGGGCAATTGAAGCTTTCTTT
>many|-|TRBJ1-2|15|TRBV29-1
CSVFLGGASFYGYTF
TGCAGCGTTTTTTTGGGAGGAGCATCCTTTTATGGCTACACCTTC
>-|TRBD1|TRBJ1-2|14|TRBV28
CASSLGDRSTGYTF
TGTGCCAGCAGTTTAGGGGACAGGTCCACGGGCTACACCTTC
>many|-|TRBJ2-7|15|TRBV12-3/TRBV12-4
CASSPRRGGTYEQYF
TGTGCCAGCAGCCCAAGAAGGGGGGGAACCTACGAGCAGTACTTC
>many|TRBD2|TRBJ2-5|14|TRBV10-3
CAIGTGEGRETQYF
TGTGCCATTGGTACGGGGGAGGGCCGAGAGACCCAGTACTTC
>few|-|TRBJ1-1|17|TRBV6-2/TRBV6-3
CASSGLGRSVMNTEAFF
TGTGCCAGCAGTGGTTTGGGTCGATCGGTAATGAACACTGAAGCTTTCTTT
>many|-|TRBJ1-5|13|TRBV19
CASETGRAQPQHF
TGTGCCAGTGAAACAGGGCGGGCTCAGCCCCAGCATTTT
>many|TRBD1|TRBJ1-5|15|TRBV18
CASSPGTDSHQPQHF
TGTGCCAGCTCACCCGGGACAGATTCTCATCAGCCCCAGCATTTT
>many|TRBD2|TRBJ2-5|15|TRBV6-1
CASEAGGPFDETQYF
TGTGCCAGCGAAGCGGGAGGCCCCTTCGACGAGACCCAGTACTTC
>many|-|TRBJ2-2|17|TRBV29-1
CSVEEETAVSNTGELFF
TGCAGCGTTGAAGAGGAAACTGCGGTTTCGAACACCGGGGAGCTGTTTTTT
>many|-|TRBJ2-7|12|TRBV10-2
CASSEMAYEQYF
TGCGCCAGCAGTGAGATGGCCTACGAGCAGTACTTC
>few|-|TRBJ1-6|12|TRBV27
CASSFGNSPLHF
TGTGCCAGCAGTTTCGGCAATTCACCCCTCCACTTT
>-|-|TRBJ2-2|15|TRBV12-3/TRBV12-4
CASSLRNANTGELFF
TGTGCCAGCAGTCTGAGAAACGCGAACACCGGGGAGCTGTTTTTT
>many|TRBD2|TRBJ2-5|16|TRBV25-1
CASSEGLAGVQETQYF
TGTGCCAGCAGTGAAGGACTAGCGGGAGTTCAAGAGACCCAGTACTTC
>many|-|TRBJ1-2|12|TRBV5-1
CASRGENYGYTF
TGCGCCAGCAGAGGTGAAAACTATGGCTACACCTTC
>many|TRBD2|TRBJ2-5|14|TRBV28
CASSLSRGGETQYF
TGTGCCAGCAGTTTGTCGCGGGGGGGTGAGACCCAGTACTTC
>many|-|TRBJ1-1|14|TRBV27
CASSFLGGVTEAFF
TGTGCCAGCAGTTTTCTGGGGGGGGTCACTGAAGCTTTCTTT
>many|-|TRBJ1-5|17|TRBV28
CASSLSGTWWSNQPQHF
TGTGCCAGCAGTTTGTCGGGAACTTGGTGGAGCAATCAGCCCCAGCATTTT
>-|TRBD1|TRBJ2-4|14|TRBV12-3/TRBV12-4
CASSLRGRANIQYF
TGTGCCAGCAGCCTCAGGGGGCGCGCAAACATTCAGTACTTC
>many|-|TRBJ2-5|15|TRBV24-1
CATSGAGEGRETQYF
TGTGCCACCAGTGGGGCAGGGGAGGGTAGAGAGACCCAGTACTTC
>many|TRBD2|TRBJ2-5|18|TRBV27
CASSYRLAGGRYQETQYF
TGTGCCAGCAGTTACAGGCTAGCGGGAGGGCGGTACCAAGAGACCCAGTACTTC
>many|-|TRBJ2-4|15|TRBV6-1
CASSRRREGGNIQYF
TGTGCCAGCAGCAGAAGACGGGAAGGGGGAAACATTCAGTACTTC
>many|-|TRBJ1-6|18|TRBV6-5
CASSYLGYSEYGNSPLHF
TGTGCCAGCAGTTACTTGGGGTATTCGGAATATGGTAATTCACCCCTCCACTTT
>many|-|TRBJ1-2|15|TRBV7-9
CASTIFNSPRYGYTF
TGTGCCAGCACTATTTTCAATAGTCCGCGCTATGGCTACACCTTC
>many|-|TRBJ2-7|15|TRBV6-1
CASSESGTGLYEQYF
TGTGCCAGCAGTGAAAGCGGGACAGGCCTTTACGAGCAGTACTTC
>many|TRBD2|TRBJ2-2|17|TRBV6-2/TRBV6-3
CASSYTRGRASTGELFF
TGTGCCAGCAGTTATACTCGCGGGAGGGCCTCAACCGGGGAGCTGTTTTTT
>many|-|TRBJ1-2|13|TRBV19
CASSAAPGDGYTF
TGTGCCAGTAGTGCCGCCCCGGGTGATGGCTACACCTTC
>many|-|TRBJ1-5|16|TRBV25-1
CASSELEGPENQPQHF
TGTGCCAGCAGTGAATTGGAGGGGCCCGAAAATCAGCCCCAGCATTTT
>many|TRBD1|TRBJ1-2|18|TRBV12-3/TRBV12-4
CASIHATGSWRANYGYTF
TGTGCCAGCATCCACGCGACAGGGTCATGGAGAGCTAACTATGGCTACACCTTC
>-|-|TRBJ2-2|17|TRBV11-1
CASSKSRDPKPGGELFF
TGTGCCAGCAGCAAGTCCCGGGACCCAAAACCTGGCGGGGAGCTGTTTTTT
>many|-|TRBJ2-4|16|TRBV7-3
CASSSYYRAGPDIQYF
TGTGCCAGCAGCTCATACTACAGGGCTGGACCGGACATTCAGTACTTC
>few|-|TRBJ2-7|15|TRBV18
CASSLDPGRNYEQYF
TGTGCCAGCTCACTGGACCCGGGACGGAACTACGAGCAGTACTTC